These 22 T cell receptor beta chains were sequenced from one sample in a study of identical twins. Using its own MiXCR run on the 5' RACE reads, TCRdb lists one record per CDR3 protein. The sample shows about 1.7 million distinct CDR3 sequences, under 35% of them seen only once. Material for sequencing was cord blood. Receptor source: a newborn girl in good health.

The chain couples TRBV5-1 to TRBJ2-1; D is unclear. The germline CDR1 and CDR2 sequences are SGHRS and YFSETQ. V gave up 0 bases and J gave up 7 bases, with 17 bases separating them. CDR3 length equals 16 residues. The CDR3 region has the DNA TGCGCCAGCAGCTTGGTACCCAACACGTACTCTAATGAGCAGTTCTTC. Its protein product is CASSLVPNTYSNEQFF.

DNA for the CDR3: TGCAGTGCCACACGCGATCCTGGACAGTATTTT. Protein: CSATRDPGQYF. The chain is built from TRBV20-1 and TRBJ2-3, with D hard to call. The CDR3 has 11 amino acids. V was cut by 6 bases and J by 12 bases, with 16 bases left in between. Germline assignment: CDR1 DFQATT and CDR2 SNEGSKA (reference sequence).

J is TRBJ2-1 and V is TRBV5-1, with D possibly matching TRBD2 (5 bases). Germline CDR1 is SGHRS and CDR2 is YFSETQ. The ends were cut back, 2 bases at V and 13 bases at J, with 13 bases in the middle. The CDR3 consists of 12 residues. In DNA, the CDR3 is TGCGCCAGCAGCTTTCCCGAGCGGACCCAGTTCTTC. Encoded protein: CASSFPERTQFF.

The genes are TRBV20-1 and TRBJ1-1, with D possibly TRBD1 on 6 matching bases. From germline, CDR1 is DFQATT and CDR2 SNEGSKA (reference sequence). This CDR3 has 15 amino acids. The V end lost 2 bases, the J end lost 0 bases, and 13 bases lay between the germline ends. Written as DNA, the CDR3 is TGCAGTGCTAGAAGTCCGGGACACCTGAACACTGAAGCTTTCTTT. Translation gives CSARSPGHLNTEAFF.

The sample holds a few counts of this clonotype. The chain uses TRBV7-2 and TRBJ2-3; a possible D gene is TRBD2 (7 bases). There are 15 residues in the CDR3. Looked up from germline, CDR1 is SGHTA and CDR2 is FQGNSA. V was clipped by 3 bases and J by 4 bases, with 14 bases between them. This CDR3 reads CASSFRRGGADTQYF. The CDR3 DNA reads TGTGCCAGCAGCTTCCGCCGCGGGGGCGCAGATACGCAGTATTTT.

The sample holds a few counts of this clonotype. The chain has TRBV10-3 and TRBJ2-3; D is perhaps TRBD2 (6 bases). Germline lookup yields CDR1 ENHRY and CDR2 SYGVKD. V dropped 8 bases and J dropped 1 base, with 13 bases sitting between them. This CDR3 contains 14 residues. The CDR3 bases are TGTGCCATCCGAGGCGGGGAAGGCACAGATACGCAGTATTTT. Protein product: CAIRGGEGTDTQYF.

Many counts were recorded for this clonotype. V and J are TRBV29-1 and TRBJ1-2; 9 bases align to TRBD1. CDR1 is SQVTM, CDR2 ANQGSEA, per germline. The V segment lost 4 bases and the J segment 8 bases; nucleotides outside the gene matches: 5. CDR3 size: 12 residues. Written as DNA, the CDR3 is TGCAGCGTTGTGGGACAGGGTAACGGCTACACCTTC. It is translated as CSVVGQGNGYTF. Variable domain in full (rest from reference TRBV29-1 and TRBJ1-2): SAVISQKPSRDICQRGTSLTIQCQVDSQVTMMFWYRQQPGQSLTLIATANQGSEATYESGFVIDKFPISRPNLTFSTLTVSNMSPEDSSIYLCSVVGQGNGYTFGSGTRLTVV.

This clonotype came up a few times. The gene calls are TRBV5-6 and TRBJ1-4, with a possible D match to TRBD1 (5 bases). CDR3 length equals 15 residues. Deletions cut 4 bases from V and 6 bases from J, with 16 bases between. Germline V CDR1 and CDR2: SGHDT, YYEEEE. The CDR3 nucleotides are TGTGCCAGCAGCCCCACGGGGGGTCAGTATGAAAAACTGTTTTTT. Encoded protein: CASSPTGGQYEKLFF. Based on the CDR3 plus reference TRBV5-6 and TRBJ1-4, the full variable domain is DAGVTQSPTHLIKTRGQQVTLRCSPKSGHDTVSWYQQALGQGPQFIFQYYEEEERQRGNFPDRFSGHQFPNYSSELNVNALLLGDSALYLCASSPTGGQYEKLFFGSGTQLSVL.

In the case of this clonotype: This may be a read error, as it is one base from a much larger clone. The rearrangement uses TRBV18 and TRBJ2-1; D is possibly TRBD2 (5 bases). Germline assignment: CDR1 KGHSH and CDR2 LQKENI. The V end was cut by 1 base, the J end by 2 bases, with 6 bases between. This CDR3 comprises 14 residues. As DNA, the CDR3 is TGTGCCAGCTCACCACAGAGGGCCTACAATGAGCAGTTCTTC. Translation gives CASSPQRAYNEQFF.

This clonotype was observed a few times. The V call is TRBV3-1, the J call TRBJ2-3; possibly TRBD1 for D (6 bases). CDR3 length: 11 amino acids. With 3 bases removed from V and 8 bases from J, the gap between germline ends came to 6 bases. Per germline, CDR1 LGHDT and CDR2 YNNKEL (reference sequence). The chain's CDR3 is CASSQGATQYF. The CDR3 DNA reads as TGTGCCAGCAGCCAGGGGGCTACGCAGTATTTT.

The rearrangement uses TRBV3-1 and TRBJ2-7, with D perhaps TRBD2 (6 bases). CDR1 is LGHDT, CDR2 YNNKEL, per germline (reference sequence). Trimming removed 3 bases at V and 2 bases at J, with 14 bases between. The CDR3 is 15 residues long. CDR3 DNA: TGTGCCAGCAGCCATTATGGCGGGGTTGCCTACGAGCAGTACTTC. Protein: CASSHYGGVAYEQYF.

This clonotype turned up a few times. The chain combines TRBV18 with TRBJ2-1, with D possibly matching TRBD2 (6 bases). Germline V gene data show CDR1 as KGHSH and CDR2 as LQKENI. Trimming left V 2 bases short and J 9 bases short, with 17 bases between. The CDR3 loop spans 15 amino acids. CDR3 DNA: TGTGCCAGCTCACCAGTACGGGGGTCTAGTAGTGAGCAGTTCTTC. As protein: CASSPVRGSSSEQFF.

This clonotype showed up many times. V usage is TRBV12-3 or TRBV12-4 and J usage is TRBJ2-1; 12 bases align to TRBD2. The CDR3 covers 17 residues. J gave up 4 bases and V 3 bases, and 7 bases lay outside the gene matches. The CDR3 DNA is TGTGCCAGCAGTTTGCACTTTCTAGCGGGGGGGTACAATGAGCAGTTCTTC. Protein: CASSLHFLAGGYNEQFF.

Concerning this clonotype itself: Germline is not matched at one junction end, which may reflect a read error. The CDR3 loop reads CAGSQETSGSPTDTQYF. The CDR3 bases are TGCGCCGGCAGCCAAGAAACTAGCGGGAGCCCCACAGATACGCAGTATTTT. The chain recombines TRBV4-1 with TRBJ2-3; TRBD2 aligns across 11 bases. Germline V lookup: CDR1 MGHRA, CDR2 YSYEKL. This CDR3 comprises 17 residues.

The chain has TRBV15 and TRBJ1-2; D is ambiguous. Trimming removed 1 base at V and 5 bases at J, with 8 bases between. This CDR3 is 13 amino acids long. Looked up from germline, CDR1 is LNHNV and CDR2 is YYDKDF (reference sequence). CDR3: CATSRASSYGYTF. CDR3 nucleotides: TGTGCCACCAGCAGAGCTTCATCTTATGGCTACACCTTC.

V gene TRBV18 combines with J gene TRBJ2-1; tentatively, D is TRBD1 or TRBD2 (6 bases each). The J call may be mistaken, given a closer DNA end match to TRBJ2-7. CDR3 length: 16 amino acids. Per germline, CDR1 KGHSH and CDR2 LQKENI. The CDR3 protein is CASSPPRLARDNEQYF. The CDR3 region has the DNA TGTGCCAGCTCACCACCGCGGCTAGCGCGGGACAATGAGCAGTACTTC.

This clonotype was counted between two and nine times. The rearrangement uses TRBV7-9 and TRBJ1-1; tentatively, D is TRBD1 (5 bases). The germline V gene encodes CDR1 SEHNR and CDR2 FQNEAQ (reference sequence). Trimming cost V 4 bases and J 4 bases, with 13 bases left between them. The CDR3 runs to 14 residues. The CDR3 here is CASSSSWGGTEAFF. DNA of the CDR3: TGTGCCAGCAGCTCGTCGTGGGGGGGCACTGAAGCTTTCTTT.

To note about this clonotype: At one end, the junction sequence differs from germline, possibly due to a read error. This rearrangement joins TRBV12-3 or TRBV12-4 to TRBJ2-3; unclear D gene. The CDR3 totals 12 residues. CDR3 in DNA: TGTGCCGGCAGCCAATCGCCTCATACGCAGTATTTT. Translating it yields CAGSQSPHTQYF.

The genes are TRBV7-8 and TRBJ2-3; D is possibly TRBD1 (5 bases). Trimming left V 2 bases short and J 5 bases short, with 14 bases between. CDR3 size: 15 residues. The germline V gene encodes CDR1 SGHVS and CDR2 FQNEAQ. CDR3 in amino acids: CASSLPRQTRDTQYF. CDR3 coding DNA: TGTGCCAGCAGCTTACCCCGACAGACCCGAGATACGCAGTATTTT. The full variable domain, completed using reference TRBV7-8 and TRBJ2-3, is GAGVSQSPRYKVAKRGQDVALRCDPISGHVSLFWYQQALGQGPEFLTYFQNEAQLDKSGLPSDRFFAERPEGSVSTLKIQRTQQEDSAVYLCASSLPRQTRDTQYFGPGTRLTVL.

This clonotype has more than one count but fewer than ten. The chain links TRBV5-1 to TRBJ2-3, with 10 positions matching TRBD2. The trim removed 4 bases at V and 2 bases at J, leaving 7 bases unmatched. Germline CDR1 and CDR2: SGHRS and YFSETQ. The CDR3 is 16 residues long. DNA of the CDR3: TGCGCCAGCAGCGCCGCCGGGACTAGCGCCACAGATACGCAGTATTTT. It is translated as CASSAAGTSATDTQYF.

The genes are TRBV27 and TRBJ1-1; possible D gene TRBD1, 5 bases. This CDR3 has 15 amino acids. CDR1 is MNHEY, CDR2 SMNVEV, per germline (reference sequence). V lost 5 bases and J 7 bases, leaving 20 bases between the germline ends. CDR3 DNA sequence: TGTGCCAGCAGTCAACACCTGACAGAGCCCCTTGAAGCTTTCTTT. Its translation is CASSQHLTEPLEAFF.

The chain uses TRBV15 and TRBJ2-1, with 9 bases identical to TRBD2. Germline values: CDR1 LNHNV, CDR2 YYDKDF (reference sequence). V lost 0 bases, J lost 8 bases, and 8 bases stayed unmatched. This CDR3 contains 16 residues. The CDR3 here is CATSRDVSGGFYEQFF. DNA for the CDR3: TGTGCCACCAGCAGAGATGTTAGCGGGGGTTTTTATGAGCAGTTCTTC.